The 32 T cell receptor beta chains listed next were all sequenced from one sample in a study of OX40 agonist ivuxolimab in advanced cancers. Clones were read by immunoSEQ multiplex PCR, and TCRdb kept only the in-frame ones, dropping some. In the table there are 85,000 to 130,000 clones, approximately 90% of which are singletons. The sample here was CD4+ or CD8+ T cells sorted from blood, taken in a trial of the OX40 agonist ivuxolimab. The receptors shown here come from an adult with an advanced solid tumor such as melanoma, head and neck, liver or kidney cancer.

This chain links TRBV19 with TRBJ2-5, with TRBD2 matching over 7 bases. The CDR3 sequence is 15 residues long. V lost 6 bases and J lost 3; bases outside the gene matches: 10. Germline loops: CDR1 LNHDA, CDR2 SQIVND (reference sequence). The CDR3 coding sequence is TGTGCCAGTAGCAGCGCCGGGACTACAAAAGAGACCCAGTACTTC. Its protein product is CASSSAGTTKETQYF. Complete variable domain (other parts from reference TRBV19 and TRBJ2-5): DGGITQSPKYLFRKEGQNVTLSCEQNLNHDAMYWYRQDPGQGLRLIYYSQIVNDFQKGDIAEGYSVSREKKESFPLTVTSAQKNPTAFYLCASSSAGTTKETQYFGPGTRLLVL.

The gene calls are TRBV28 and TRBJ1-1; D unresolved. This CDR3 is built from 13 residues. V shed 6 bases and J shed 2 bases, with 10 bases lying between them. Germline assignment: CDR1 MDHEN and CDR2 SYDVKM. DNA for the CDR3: TGTGCCAGCAGCGAAGGGCTTAACACTGAAGCTTTCTTT. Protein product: CASSEGLNTEAFF.

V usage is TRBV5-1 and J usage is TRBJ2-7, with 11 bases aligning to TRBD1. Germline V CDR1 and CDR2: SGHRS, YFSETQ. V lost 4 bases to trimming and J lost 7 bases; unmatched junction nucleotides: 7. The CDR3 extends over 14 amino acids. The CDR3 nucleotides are TGCGCCAGCAGCCCCGGACAGGGGGCTAGTGAGCAGTACTTC. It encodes CASSPGQGASEQYF. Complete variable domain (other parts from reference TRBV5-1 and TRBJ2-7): KAGVTQTPRYLIKTRGQQVTLSCSPISGHRSVSWYQQTPGQGLQFLFEYFSETQRNKGNFPGRFSGRQFSNSRSEMNVSTLELGDSALYLCASSPGQGASEQYFGPGTRLTVT.

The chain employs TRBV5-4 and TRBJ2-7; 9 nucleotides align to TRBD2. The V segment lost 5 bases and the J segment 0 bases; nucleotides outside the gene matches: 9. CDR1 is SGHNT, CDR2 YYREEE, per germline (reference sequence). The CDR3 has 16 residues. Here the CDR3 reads CASRHSSGASSYEQYF. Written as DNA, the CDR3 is TGTGCCAGCAGACATTCTAGCGGGGCCAGCTCCTACGAGCAGTACTTC.

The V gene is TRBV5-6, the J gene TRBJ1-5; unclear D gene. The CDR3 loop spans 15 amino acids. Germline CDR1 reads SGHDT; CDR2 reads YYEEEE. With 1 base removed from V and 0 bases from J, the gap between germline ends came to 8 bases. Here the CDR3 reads CASSLFQPSNQPQHF. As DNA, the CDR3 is TGTGCCAGCAGCTTGTTCCAGCCTAGCAATCAGCCCCAGCATTTT.

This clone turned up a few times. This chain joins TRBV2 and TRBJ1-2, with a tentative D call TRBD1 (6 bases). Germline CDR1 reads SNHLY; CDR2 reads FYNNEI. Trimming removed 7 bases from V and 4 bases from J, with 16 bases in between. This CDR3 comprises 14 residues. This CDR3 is CASMVNQGLYGYTF. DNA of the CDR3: TGTGCCAGCATGGTCAACCAGGGGCTCTATGGCTACACCTTC.

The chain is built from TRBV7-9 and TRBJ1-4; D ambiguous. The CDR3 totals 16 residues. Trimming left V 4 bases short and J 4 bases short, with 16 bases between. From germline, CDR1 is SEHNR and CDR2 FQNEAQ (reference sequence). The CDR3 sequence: CASSSNPGPYNEKLFF. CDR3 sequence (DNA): TGTGCCAGCAGCTCAAACCCCGGCCCTTATAATGAAAAACTGTTTTTT.

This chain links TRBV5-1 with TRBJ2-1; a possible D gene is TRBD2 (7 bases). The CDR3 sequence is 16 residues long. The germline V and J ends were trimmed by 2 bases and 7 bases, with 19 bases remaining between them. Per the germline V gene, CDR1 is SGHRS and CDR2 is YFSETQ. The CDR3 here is CASSLQGGIASNEQFF. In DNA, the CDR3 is TGCGCCAGCAGCTTACAGGGAGGGATCGCTAGTAATGAGCAGTTCTTC.

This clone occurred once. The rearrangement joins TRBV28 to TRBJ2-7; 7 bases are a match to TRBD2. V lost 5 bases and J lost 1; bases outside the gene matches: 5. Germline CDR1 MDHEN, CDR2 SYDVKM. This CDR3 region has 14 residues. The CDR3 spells CASSPPGLSYEQYF. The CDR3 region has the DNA TGTGCCAGCAGTCCCCCGGGACTATCCTACGAGCAGTACTTC.

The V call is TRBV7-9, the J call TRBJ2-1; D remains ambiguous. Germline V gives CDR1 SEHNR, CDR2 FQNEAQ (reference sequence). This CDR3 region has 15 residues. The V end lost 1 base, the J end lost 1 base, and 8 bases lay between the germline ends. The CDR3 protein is CASSLERISYNEQFF. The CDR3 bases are TGTGCCAGCAGCTTAGAACGGATATCCTACAATGAGCAGTTCTTC.

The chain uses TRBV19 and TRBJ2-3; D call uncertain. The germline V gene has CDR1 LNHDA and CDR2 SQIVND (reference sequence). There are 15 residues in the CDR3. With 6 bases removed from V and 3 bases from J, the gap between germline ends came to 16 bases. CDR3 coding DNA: TGTGCCAGTAGCAAGGAAGGCAGGCGGACAGATACGCAGTATTTT. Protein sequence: CASSKEGRRTDTQYF.

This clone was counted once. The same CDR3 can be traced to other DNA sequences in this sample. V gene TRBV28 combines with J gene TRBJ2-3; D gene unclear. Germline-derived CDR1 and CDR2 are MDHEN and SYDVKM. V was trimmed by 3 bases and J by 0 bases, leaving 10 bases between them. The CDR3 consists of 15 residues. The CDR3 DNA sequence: TGTGCCAGCAGTTTCAGGCGGTCTAGCACAGATACGCAGTATTTT. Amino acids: CASSFRRSSTDTQYF.

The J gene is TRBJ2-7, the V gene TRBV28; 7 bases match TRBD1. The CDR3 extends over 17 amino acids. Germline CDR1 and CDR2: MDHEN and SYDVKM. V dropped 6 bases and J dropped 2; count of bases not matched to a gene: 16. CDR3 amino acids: CASRGLRDRISPYEQYF. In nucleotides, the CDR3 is TGTGCCAGCAGGGGGCTCCGGGACAGAATTTCACCCTACGAGCAGTACTTC.

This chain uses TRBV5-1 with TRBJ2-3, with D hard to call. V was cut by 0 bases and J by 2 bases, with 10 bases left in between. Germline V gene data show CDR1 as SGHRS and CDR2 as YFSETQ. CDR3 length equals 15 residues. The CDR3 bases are TGCGCCAGCAGCTTGGGCGGCCCCAACACAGATACGCAGTATTTT. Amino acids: CASSLGGPNTDTQYF.

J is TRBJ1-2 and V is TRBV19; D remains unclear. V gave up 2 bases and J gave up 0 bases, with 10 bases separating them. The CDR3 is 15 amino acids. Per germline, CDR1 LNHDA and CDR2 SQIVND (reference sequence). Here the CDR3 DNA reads TGTGCCAGTAGTATACGGCCGGGAGCTAACTATGGCTACACCTTC. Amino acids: CASSIRPGANYGYTF.

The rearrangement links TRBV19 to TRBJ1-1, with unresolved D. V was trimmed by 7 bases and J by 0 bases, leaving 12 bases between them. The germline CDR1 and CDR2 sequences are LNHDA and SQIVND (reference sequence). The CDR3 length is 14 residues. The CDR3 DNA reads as TGTGCCAGTACCCGAGGGAATATGAACACTGAAGCTTTCTTT. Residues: CASTRGNMNTEAFF.

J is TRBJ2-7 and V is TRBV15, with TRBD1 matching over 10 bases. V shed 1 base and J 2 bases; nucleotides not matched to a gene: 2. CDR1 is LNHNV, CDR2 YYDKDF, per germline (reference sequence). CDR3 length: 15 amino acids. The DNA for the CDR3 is TGTGCCACCAGCAGAGGAGACAGGGGGCCCTACGAGCAGTACTTC. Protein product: CATSRGDRGPYEQYF.

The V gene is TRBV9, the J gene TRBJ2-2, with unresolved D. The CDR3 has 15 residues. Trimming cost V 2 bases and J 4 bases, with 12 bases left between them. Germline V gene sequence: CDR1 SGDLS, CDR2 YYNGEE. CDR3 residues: CASSVLGVPTGELFF. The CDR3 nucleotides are TGTGCCAGCAGCGTTTTGGGCGTTCCCACCGGGGAGCTGTTTTTT.

The CDR3 nucleotides read TGTGCCAGCAGCAGGGGTTCTAGCGGGTTCTCCTACGAGCAGTACTTC. Translated: CASSRGSSGFSYEQYF. The V gene is TRBV5-5, the J gene TRBJ2-7; 8 bases fit TRBD2. Germline trimming cut 4 bases from V and 0 bases from J; bases unmatched to any gene: 9. This CDR3 is 16 amino acids long. Germline CDR1 and CDR2: SGHKS and YYEKEE (reference sequence).

The DNA for the CDR3 is TGTGCCAGCAGTTTATCTAGCGGGAGTTATGTCGGGACCCAGTACTTC. It yields the protein CASSLSSGSYVGTQYF. The chain combines TRBV28 with TRBJ2-5, with 10 positions matching TRBD2. Per the germline V gene, CDR1 is MDHEN and CDR2 is SYDVKM. The CDR3 is 16 residues long. The J segment lost 7 bases and the V segment lost 1 base, leaving 9 bases of the junction unmatched.

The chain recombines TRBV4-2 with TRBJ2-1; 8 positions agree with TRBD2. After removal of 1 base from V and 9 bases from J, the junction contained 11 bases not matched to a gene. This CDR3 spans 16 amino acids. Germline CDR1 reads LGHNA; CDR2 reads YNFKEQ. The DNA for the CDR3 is TGTGCCAGCAGCCAAGCGGGACTAGTAGAAAGGGGTGAGCAGTTCTTC. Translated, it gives CASSQAGLVERGEQFF.

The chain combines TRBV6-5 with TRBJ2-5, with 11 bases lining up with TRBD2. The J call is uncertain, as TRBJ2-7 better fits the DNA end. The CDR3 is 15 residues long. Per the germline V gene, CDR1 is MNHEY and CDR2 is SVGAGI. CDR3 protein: CASCAQTSGGYEQYF. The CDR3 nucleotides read TGTGCCAGCTGCGCCCAAACTAGCGGGGGCTACGAGCAGTACTTC.

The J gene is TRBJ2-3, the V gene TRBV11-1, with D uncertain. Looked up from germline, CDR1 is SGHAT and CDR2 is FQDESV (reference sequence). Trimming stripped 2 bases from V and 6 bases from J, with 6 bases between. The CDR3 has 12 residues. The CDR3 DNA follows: TGTGCCAGCAGCTTATCCTGGGATACGCAGTATTTT. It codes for CASSLSWDTQYF.

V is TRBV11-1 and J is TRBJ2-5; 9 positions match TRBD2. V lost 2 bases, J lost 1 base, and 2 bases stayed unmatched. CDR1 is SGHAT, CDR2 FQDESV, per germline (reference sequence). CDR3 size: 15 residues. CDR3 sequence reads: CASSLRGRGQETQYF. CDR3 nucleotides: TGTGCCAGCAGCTTACGCGGGAGGGGCCAAGAGACCCAGTACTTC.

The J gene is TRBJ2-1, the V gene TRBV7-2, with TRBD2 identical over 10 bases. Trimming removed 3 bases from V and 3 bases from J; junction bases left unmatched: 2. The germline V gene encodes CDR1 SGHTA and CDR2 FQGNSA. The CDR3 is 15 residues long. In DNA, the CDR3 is TGTGCCAGCAGCTTTACTAGCGGGAACTACAATGAGCAGTTCTTC. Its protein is CASSFTSGNYNEQFF.

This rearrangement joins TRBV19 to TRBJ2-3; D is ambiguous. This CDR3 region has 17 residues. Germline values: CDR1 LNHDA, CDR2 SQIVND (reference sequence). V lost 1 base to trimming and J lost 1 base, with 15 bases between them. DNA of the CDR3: TGTGCCAGTAGTATAGGAGGAACTTACGATGGCACAGATACGCAGTATTTT. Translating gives CASSIGGTYDGTDTQYF. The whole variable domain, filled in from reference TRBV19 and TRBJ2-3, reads DGGITQSPKYLFRKEGQNVTLSCEQNLNHDAMYWYRQDPGQGLRLIYYSQIVNDFQKGDIAEGYSVSREKKESFPLTVTSAQKNPTAFYLCASSIGGTYDGTDTQYFGPGTRLTVL.

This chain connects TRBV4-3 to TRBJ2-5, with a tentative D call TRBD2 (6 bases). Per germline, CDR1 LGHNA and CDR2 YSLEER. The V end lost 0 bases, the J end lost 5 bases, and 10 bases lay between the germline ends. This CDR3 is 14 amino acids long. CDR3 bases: TGCGCCAGCAGCCAAGAACCGGGGAGGGAGACCCAGTACTTC. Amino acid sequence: CASSQEPGRETQYF.

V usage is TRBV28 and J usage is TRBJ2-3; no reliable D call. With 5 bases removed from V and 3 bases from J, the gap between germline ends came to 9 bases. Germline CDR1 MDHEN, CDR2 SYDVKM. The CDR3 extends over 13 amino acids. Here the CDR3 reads CASSTPPTDTQYF. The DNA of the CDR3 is TGTGCCAGCAGTACCCCCCCTACAGATACGCAGTATTTT. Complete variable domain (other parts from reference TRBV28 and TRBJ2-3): DVKVTQSSRYLVKRTGEKVFLECVQDMDHENMFWYRQDPGLGLRLIYFSYDVKMKEKGDIPEGYSVSREKKERFSLILESASTNQTSMYLCASSTPPTDTQYFGPGTRLTVL.

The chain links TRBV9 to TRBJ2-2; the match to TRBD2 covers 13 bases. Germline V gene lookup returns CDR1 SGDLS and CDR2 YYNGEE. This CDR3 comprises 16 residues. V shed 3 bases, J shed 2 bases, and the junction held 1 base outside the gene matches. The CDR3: CASSGGLAGNTGELFF. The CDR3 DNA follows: TGTGCCAGCAGCGGGGGACTAGCGGGAAACACCGGGGAGCTGTTTTTT.

The CDR3 nucleotides are TGCGCCAGCAGCATACGGACTAGCGGGGTCTACGAGCAGTACTTC. Translation gives CASSIRTSGVYEQYF. V and J are TRBV5-1 and TRBJ2-7; 12 nucleotides agree with TRBD2. Germline CDR1 and CDR2: SGHRS and YFSETQ. J gave up 3 bases and V 4 bases, and 5 bases lay outside the gene matches. The CDR3 runs 15 residues.

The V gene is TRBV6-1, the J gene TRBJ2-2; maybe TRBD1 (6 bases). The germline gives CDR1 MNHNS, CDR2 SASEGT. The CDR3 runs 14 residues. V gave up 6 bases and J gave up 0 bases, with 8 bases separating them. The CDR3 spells CASRQGTNTGELFF. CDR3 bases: TGTGCCAGCAGGCAGGGGACGAACACCGGGGAGCTGTTTTTT.

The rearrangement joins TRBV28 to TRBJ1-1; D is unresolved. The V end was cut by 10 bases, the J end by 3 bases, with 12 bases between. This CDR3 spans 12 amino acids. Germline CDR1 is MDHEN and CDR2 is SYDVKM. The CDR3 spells CATNRGDTEAFF. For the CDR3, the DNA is TGTGCCACCAACCGTGGGGACACTGAAGCTTTCTTT. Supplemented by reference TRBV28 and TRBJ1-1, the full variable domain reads DVKVTQSSRYLVKRTGEKVFLECVQDMDHENMFWYRQDPGLGLRLIYFSYDVKMKEKGDIPEGYSVSREKKERFSLILESASTNQTSMYLCATNRGDTEAFFGQGTRLTVV.